A selection of T cell receptor beta chains follows, all from one sample in a study of OX40 agonist ivuxolimab in advanced cancers. Measured with immunoSEQ multiplex PCR; TCRdb has only the in-frame clones, and not every one. The sample contains tens of thousands of clones, over 75% of which appear only once. Sample: CD4+ or CD8+ T cells sorted from blood, taken in a trial of the OX40 agonist ivuxolimab. These receptors all stem from an adult with an advanced solid tumor such as melanoma, head and neck, liver or kidney cancer. The CDR3 runs from the conserved cysteine through the conserved F or W. A D gene is named only where the DNA matches it firmly. The size field is filled for only some rows; it gives once, few, many or a size class.

length: 14
V: TRBV4-2
D: NA
J: TRBJ2-3
size: NA
DNA: TGTGCCAGCAGCCGTGACACTAGCACAGATACGCAGTATTTT
CDR3: CASSRDTSTDTQYF

length: 14
V: TRBV15
D: NA
J: TRBJ2-1
size: once
DNA: TGTGCCACCAGCAGAGATGGGGGGAGCGATGAGCAGTTCTTC
CDR3: CATSRDGGSDEQFF

length: 13
V: TRBV5-1
D: NA
J: TRBJ1-1
size: NA
DNA: TGCGCCAGCAGCCCCTATAGAGGATTTGAAGCTTTCTTT
CDR3: CASSPYRGFEAFF

length: 15
V: TRBV27
D: TRBD1
J: TRBJ2-1
size: NA
DNA: TGTGCCACCGGGAAGGGGGACAGGGCAAGAAATGAGCAGTTCTTC
CDR3: CATGKGDRARNEQFF

length: 14
V: TRBV5-1
D: NA
J: TRBJ2-3
size: NA
DNA: TGCGCCAGCAGTAAGGGGCAGCTGACAGATACGCAGTATTTT
CDR3: CASSKGQLTDTQYF

length: 14
V: TRBV28
D: NA
J: TRBJ2-2
size: NA
DNA: TGTGCCAGCAGTTTCCCCCTGAACACCGGGGAGCTGTTTTTT
CDR3: CASSFPLNTGELFF

length: 16
V: TRBV10-3
D: NA
J: TRBJ2-1
size: NA
DNA: TGTGCCATCAGTGGAGGAGACGACAGCTCCTACAATGAGCAGTTCTTC
CDR3: CAISGGDDSSYNEQFF

length: 15
V: TRBV10-2
D: TRBD2
J: TRBJ2-7
size: few
DNA: TGCGCCAGCAGTGAGTCGTCGGGGACTATTTACGAGCAGTACTTC
CDR3: CASSESSGTIYEQYF

length: 14
V: TRBV19
D: TRBD1
J: TRBJ2-1
size: NA
DNA: TGTGCCAGTAGTTCCCAGGGGGCGAGCAATGAGCAGTTCTTC
CDR3: CASSSQGASNEQFF

length: 15
V: TRBV2
D: NA
J: TRBJ1-2
size: NA
DNA: TGTGCCAGCAGTGGGGGGCCCAATGTCGGCTATGGCTACACCTTC
CDR3: CASSGGPNVGYGYTF

length: 16
V: TRBV9
D: NA
J: TRBJ2-2
size: once
DNA: TGTGCCAGCAGCGTAGTGATGGGGTCAAACACCGGGGAGCTGTTTTTT
CDR3: CASSVVMGSNTGELFF

length: 13
V: TRBV6-4
D: TRBD1
J: TRBJ1-2
size: once
DNA: TGTGCCAGCAGTCAACAGGGGGCTGGGCGCTACACCTTC
CDR3: CASSQQGAGRYTF

length: 16
V: TRBV2
D: TRBD1
J: TRBJ2-7
size: NA
DNA: TGTGCCAGCAGTGAAGCAGGACAGGGGGATTCCTACGAGCAGTACTTC
CDR3: CASSEAGQGDSYEQYF

length: 16
V: TRBV6-5
D: TRBD1
J: TRBJ1-2
size: NA
DNA: TGTGCCAGCAGTTTCTCGGGACAGGGGGCGTATTATGGCTACACCTTC
CDR3: CASSFSGQGAYYGYTF

length: 14
V: TRBV7-9
D: NA
J: TRBJ2-3
size: NA
DNA: TGTGCCAGCAGCTTACTCTCGGTCGCAGATACGCAGTATTTT
CDR3: CASSLLSVADTQYF

length: 12
V: TRBV5-6
D: NA
J: TRBJ2-5
size: once
DNA: TGTGCCAGCAGCTTCCGGGGGGAGACCCAGTACTTC
CDR3: CASSFRGETQYF

length: 16
V: TRBV6-6
D: TRBD1
J: TRBJ1-1
size: NA
DNA: TGTGCCAGCAGGGACCTCAGGGGGCAACGTGTCACTGAAGCTTTCTTT
CDR3: CASRDLRGQRVTEAFF

length: 12
V: TRBV6-5
D: NA
J: TRBJ2-3
size: few
DNA: TGTGCCAGCAGTGGGGGCACAGATACGCAGTATTTT
CDR3: CASSGGTDTQYF

length: 16
V: TRBV4-1
D: TRBD1
J: TRBJ2-4
size: once
DNA: TGCGCCAGCAGCCATGAACACAGGGGAACCAAAAACATTCAGTACTTC
CDR3: CASSHEHRGTKNIQYF

length: 15
V: TRBV2
D: TRBD2
J: TRBJ2-1
size: NA
DNA: TGTGCCAGCAGTGAAGGGCTTAGCGGGGGCCATGAGCAGTTCTTC
CDR3: CASSEGLSGGHEQFF

length: 14
V: TRBV5-1
D: NA
J: TRBJ2-5
size: few
DNA: TGCGCCAGCAGCTCACCAGGGGTCCAAGAGACCCAGTACTTC
CDR3: CASSSPGVQETQYF

length: 16
V: TRBV6-1
D: NA
J: TRBJ1-4
size: NA
DNA: TGTGCCAGCAGTGCACATACAGGGTTGACTAATGAAAAACTGTTTTTT
CDR3: CASSAHTGLTNEKLFF

length: 13
V: TRBV9
D: NA
J: TRBJ2-7
size: NA
DNA: TGTGCCAGCAGCGTAGAACCAGGGCCCGAGCAGTACTTC
CDR3: CASSVEPGPEQYF

length: 16
V: TRBV11-1
D: TRBD1
J: TRBJ2-7
size: NA
DNA: TGTGCCAGCAGCTTAACCCCTGGGACAGGGGGACACGAGCAGTACTTC
CDR3: CASSLTPGTGGHEQYF

length: 14
V: TRBV7-9
D: NA
J: TRBJ1-2
size: NA
DNA: TGTGCCAGCAGCCAAAGAGCAGGGTGGGATGGCTACACCTTC
CDR3: CASSQRAGWDGYTF

length: 14
V: TRBV7-9
D: NA
J: TRBJ1-2
size: NA
DNA: TGTGCCAGCAGCTTACGACAGTCTAACTATGGCTACACCTTC
CDR3: CASSLRQSNYGYTF

length: 12
V: TRBV18
D: NA
J: TRBJ2-3
size: NA
DNA: TGTGCCAGCTCACCACCGGCAGATACGCAGTATTTT
CDR3: CASSPPADTQYF

length: 15
V: TRBV6-6
D: TRBD2
J: TRBJ2-3
size: once
DNA: TGTGCCAGCAAGATAGCTAGCGGGGGTTATGATACGCAGTATTTT
CDR3: CASKIASGGYDTQYF

length: 13
V: TRBV5-1
D: NA
J: TRBJ1-2
size: NA
DNA: TGCGCCAGCAGCTTGGGCCAGAGCTATGGCTACACCTTC
CDR3: CASSLGQSYGYTF

length: 15
V: TRBV30
D: NA
J: TRBJ1-5
size: NA
DNA: TGTGCCTGGAGTGAACGGGGACTCTACAATCAGCCCCAGCATTTT
CDR3: CAWSERGLYNQPQHF

length: 13
V: TRBV10-3
D: TRBD1
J: TRBJ1-6
size: NA
DNA: TGTGCCTCCGAAGGAACAGGGGGAACACCCCTCCACTTT
CDR3: CASEGTGGTPLHF

length: 15
V: TRBV2
D: NA
J: TRBJ2-2
size: NA
DNA: TGTGCCAGCAGTGTCCGTTCGGGTAACACCGGGGAGCTGTTTTTT
CDR3: CASSVRSGNTGELFF

length: 14
V: TRBV9
D: NA
J: TRBJ1-4
size: NA
DNA: TGTGCCAGCAGCGTGGGGGGCCAGGGAGAAAAACTGTTTTTT
CDR3: CASSVGGQGEKLFF

length: 13
V: TRBV4-3
D: NA
J: TRBJ2-2
size: NA
DNA: TGCGCCAGCAGCCAAGGGACTATCGGGGAGCTGTTTTTT
CDR3: CASSQGTIGELFF

length: 15
V: TRBV15
D: NA
J: TRBJ1-5
size: NA
DNA: TGTGCCACCAGGCCGACAGTTTATAGCAATCAGCCCCAGCATTTT
CDR3: CATRPTVYSNQPQHF

length: 15
V: TRBV10-3
D: TRBD1
J: TRBJ1-2
size: NA
DNA: TGTGCCATCAGTGTTGGGGTGACAGGGCTCTATGGCTACACCTTC
CDR3: CAISVGVTGLYGYTF

length: 15
V: TRBV30
D: TRBD1
J: TRBJ1-3
size: few
DNA: TGTGCCTTAGACAGGGGGCTTTCCTCTGGAAACACCATATATTTT
CDR3: CALDRGLSSGNTIYF

length: 14
V: TRBV15
D: NA
J: TRBJ2-2
size: few
DNA: TGTGCCACCAGCAGAGAATACAGCCCCGGGGAGCTGTTTTTT
CDR3: CATSREYSPGELFF

length: 17
V: TRBV19
D: NA
J: TRBJ1-3
size: NA
DNA: TGTGCCAGTAAAAAGGATCGAGTCTGGCACTCTGGAAACACCATATATTTT
CDR3: CASKKDRVWHSGNTIYF

length: 10
V: TRBV29-1
D: NA
J: TRBJ1-2
size: NA
DNA: TGCAGCGTTGAACAGAACGGCTACACCTTC
CDR3: CSVEQNGYTF

length: 13
V: TRBV7-6
D: NA
J: TRBJ1-2
size: NA
DNA: TGTGCCAGCAGCCCCCGGGGAGGGGAAGGCTACACCTTC
CDR3: CASSPRGGEGYTF

length: 16
V: TRBV5-1
D: NA
J: TRBJ2-1
size: NA
DNA: TGCGCCAGCAGCCCCGGTGGAGCAGACTCCTACAATGAGCAGTTCTTC
CDR3: CASSPGGADSYNEQFF

length: 14
V: TRBV2
D: NA
J: TRBJ2-2
size: NA
DNA: TGTGCCAGCTCCGCAGGTTTGCGCACCGGGGAGCTGTTTTTT
CDR3: CASSAGLRTGELFF

length: 17
V: TRBV7-2
D: TRBD2
J: TRBJ2-5
size: NA
DNA: TGTGCCAGCAGCTCCCGAGGGCGTAGCGGGGGGCCTGGGACCCAGTACTTC
CDR3: CASSSRGRSGGPGTQYF

length: 15
V: TRBV5-5
D: NA
J: TRBJ2-5
size: NA
DNA: TGTGCCAGCAGCTCGGAGGGGACAGTTCAAGAGACCCAGTACTTC
CDR3: CASSSEGTVQETQYF

length: 17
V: TRBV5-6
D: TRBD1
J: TRBJ1-1
size: NA
DNA: TGTGCCAGCAGCTTGGAACGGGACAGGGTGCTGAACACTGAAGCTTTCTTT
CDR3: CASSLERDRVLNTEAFF

length: 14
V: TRBV30
D: NA
J: TRBJ2-1
size: NA
DNA: TGTGCCTGGAAGGCTGGATTCTCCTACAATGAGCAGTTCTTC
CDR3: CAWKAGFSYNEQFF

length: 15
V: TRBV7-2
D: TRBD1
J: TRBJ1-2
size: NA
DNA: TGTGCCAGCAGCTCCAGACAGGGGTATGGCTATGGCTACACCTTC
CDR3: CASSSRQGYGYGYTF

length: 13
V: TRBV7-2
D: NA
J: TRBJ1-2
size: few
DNA: TGTGCCAGCAGCTTAAGTCAGGGGTATGGCTACACCTTC
CDR3: CASSLSQGYGYTF

length: 14
V: TRBV18
D: TRBD1
J: TRBJ1-2
size: once
DNA: TGTGCCAGCTCACCGGGACAGGGTGGCTATGGCTACACCTTC
CDR3: CASSPGQGGYGYTF

length: 15
V: TRBV19
D: NA
J: TRBJ1-6
size: NA
DNA: TGTGCCAGTAGTATACGAGGGGCGGCTAATTCACCCCTCCACTTT
CDR3: CASSIRGAANSPLHF

length: 16
V: TRBV5-6
D: NA
J: TRBJ2-1
size: NA
DNA: TGTGCCAGCAGCCCGGAGGGACAGACCCTTCGGAATGAGCAGTTCTTC
CDR3: CASSPEGQTLRNEQFF

length: 14
V: TRBV12-5
D: NA
J: TRBJ1-5
size: NA
DNA: TGTGCTAGTGGTTTCTGGGGGGGGAATCAGCCCCAGCATTTT
CDR3: CASGFWGGNQPQHF